Reported below is one TCR beta chain. The source of the sample is a study of blood T cell repertoires in COVID-19. Libraries were prepared by immunoSEQ multiplex PCR; TCRdb keeps only in-frame clonotypes and omits some of them. The table includes under 35,000 clones, approximately 90% detected once. V was cut by 1 base and J by 8 bases, with 11 bases left in between. The CDR3 runs 13 residues. The sequence was obtained from a human donor in a cohort sampled during active COVID-19. The chain employs TRBV12-3 or TRBV12-4 and TRBJ1-2; no firm D call. The sample taken for sequencing was peripheral blood. The CDR3 DNA sequence: TGTGCCAGCAGTTTAGGCCCCTCTAAGGGCTACACCTTC. Translating it yields CASSLGPSKGYTF.